The 17 T cell receptor beta chains listed next were all sequenced from one sample in a study of shared clonotypes between healthy human individuals. Using immunoSEQ multiplex PCR, the repertoire was profiled, and TCRdb retains in-frame clones only, with some absent. The table shows roughly 650,000 clones, with about 96% occurring only once. Sequences were obtained from naive CD4+ T cells sorted from blood. Subset given: CD45RA+ positively selected. These receptors originate from a woman younger than 45 in good health.

The rearrangement joins TRBV5-1 to TRBJ1-6, with D perhaps TRBD1 (5 bases). CDR1 and CDR2 (germline): SGHRS, YFSETQ. V was cut by 0 bases and J by 6 bases, with 13 bases left in between. There are 16 residues in the CDR3. CDR3 protein: CASSLGRQGLNSPLHF. The DNA for the CDR3 is TGCGCCAGCAGCTTGGGGAGGCAGGGACTTAATTCACCCCTCCACTTT. The whole variable domain, filled in from reference TRBV5-1 and TRBJ1-6, reads KAGVTQTPRYLIKTRGQQVTLSCSPISGHRSVSWYQQTPGQGLQFLFEYFSETQRNKGNFPGRFSGRQFSNSRSEMNVSTLELGDSALYLCASSLGRQGLNSPLHFGNGTRLTVT.

This chain links TRBV29-1 with TRBJ2-1, with 7 nucleotides matching TRBD2. Germline values: CDR1 SQVTM, CDR2 ANQGSEA. This CDR3 has 15 residues. J lost 0 bases, V lost 2 bases, and 4 bases had no gene match. The DNA of the CDR3 is TGCAGCGTTGAAATTGGCGGGAGCTCCTACAATGAGCAGTTCTTC. Protein product: CSVEIGGSSYNEQFF.

This sequence joins TRBV5-4 and TRBJ2-7, with 8 positions matching TRBD1. Trimming at V came to 2 bases and at J to 6 bases, leaving 10 bases not matched to a gene. The CDR3 is made up of 15 amino acids. CDR1 SGHNT and CDR2 YYREEE come from the germline V gene (reference sequence). CDR3 nucleotides: TGTGCCAGCAGCTTATGGCAGGGGGCCCTCAGCGAGCAGTACTTC. It codes for CASSLWQGALSEQYF.

The rearrangement joins TRBV4-1 to TRBJ2-1; possibly TRBD2 for D (6 bases). Between the trimmed V and J ends, which lost 0 bases and 5 bases, there was a span of 20 bases. Germline CDR1 is MGHRA and CDR2 is YSYEKL. This CDR3 spans 18 amino acids. CDR3 DNA: TGCGCCAGCAGCCAAGAGGGTCGGTGGCTAGCGACGAACAATGAGCAGTTCTTC. It codes for CASSQEGRWLATNNEQFF.

The rearrangement links TRBV28 to TRBJ2-1, with TRBD2 identical over 8 bases. The CDR3 is 16 amino acids. CDR1 MDHEN and CDR2 SYDVKM come from the germline V gene. Losses at the gene ends were 5 bases for V and 6 bases for J; bases not matched to a gene: 12. This CDR3 is CASSPPTAGDVNEQFF. Written as DNA, the CDR3 is TGTGCCAGCAGTCCACCGACAGCGGGAGACGTCAATGAGCAGTTCTTC.

The chain uses TRBV5-6 and TRBJ2-7, with D possibly TRBD2 on 6 matching bases. The V gene lost 1 base and the J gene lost 6 bases, with 11 bases spanning the gap. This CDR3 contains 13 residues. CDR1 and CDR2 (germline): SGHDT, YYEEEE. The CDR3 DNA sequence: TGTGCCAGCAGCTTGTACGTGGGGGGCGAGCAGTACTTC. The encoded protein is CASSLYVGGEQYF.

The rearrangement uses TRBV11-2 and TRBJ1-2, with D possibly TRBD1 on 6 matching bases. CDR1 SGHAT and CDR2 FQNNGV come from the germline V gene. The CDR3 is 15 amino acids. Trimming removed 0 bases from V and 8 bases from J, with 16 bases in between. The CDR3 sequence is CASSLDATGVWGYTF. The CDR3 bases are TGTGCCAGCAGCTTAGATGCGACAGGTGTTTGGGGCTACACCTTC.

The gene calls are TRBV9 and TRBJ1-2; TRBD1 might be the D (6 bases). V was pared by 3 bases and J by 4 bases, with 13 bases between. The CDR3 has 14 residues. Germline V lookup: CDR1 SGDLS, CDR2 YYNGEE. The CDR3 here is CASSGTGRVYGYTF. In DNA, the CDR3 is TGTGCCAGCAGCGGAACAGGGCGCGTCTATGGCTACACCTTC. Full variable domain (missing parts from reference TRBV9 and TRBJ1-2): DSGVTQTPKHLITATGQRVTLRCSPRSGDLSVYWYQQSLDQGLQFLIQYYNGEERAKGNILERFSAQQFPDLHSELNLSSLELGDSALYFCASSGTGRVYGYTFGSGTRLTVV.

The rearrangement joins TRBV29-1 to TRBJ1-1; D perhaps matches TRBD1 (5 bases). Germline lookup yields CDR1 SQVTM and CDR2 ANQGSEA. CDR3 length: 11 amino acids. V lost 7 bases to trimming and J lost 4 bases, with 10 bases between them. CDR3 in amino acids: CSAAGGTEAFF. CDR3 nucleotide sequence: TGCAGCGCCGCGGGGGGCACTGAAGCTTTCTTT.

The chain employs TRBV5-1 and TRBJ2-2; 12 nucleotides agree with TRBD2. The CDR3 totals 16 residues. Unmatched junction bases numbered 8, after V lost 5 bases and J lost 6 bases. The V gene's germline CDR1 is SGHRS and CDR2 YFSETQ. The CDR3 coding sequence is TGCGCCAGCAGTCATGGACTAGCGGGACTACCCGGGGAGCTGTTTTTT. It yields the protein CASSHGLAGLPGELFF.

Regarding this clone: This CDR3 is also generated by other DNA sequences in the sample. The chain recombines TRBV5-1 with TRBJ1-1; D is undetermined. The V gene lost 2 bases and the J gene lost 2 bases, with 7 bases spanning the gap. The CDR3 runs to 13 residues. CDR1 SGHRS and CDR2 YFSETQ come from the germline V gene. CDR3 in DNA: TGCGCCAGCAGCTTACAAGGTAACACTGAAGCTTTCTTT. Translated, it gives CASSLQGNTEAFF.

The chain recombines TRBV19 with TRBJ1-1; TRBD1 might be the D (6 bases). This CDR3 spans 15 amino acids. V was cut by 3 bases and J by 4 bases, with 15 bases left in between. Germline-derived CDR1 and CDR2 are LNHDA and SQIVND (reference sequence). As DNA, the CDR3 is TGTGCCAGTAGTATTGAGACAGGACGCCCCACTGAAGCTTTCTTT. Protein product: CASSIETGRPTEAFF. Based on the CDR3 plus reference TRBV19 and TRBJ1-1, the full variable domain is DGGITQSPKYLFRKEGQNVTLSCEQNLNHDAMYWYRQDPGQGLRLIYYSQIVNDFQKGDIAEGYSVSREKKESFPLTVTSAQKNPTAFYLCASSIETGRPTEAFFGQGTRLTVV.

V usage is TRBV7-9 and J usage is TRBJ1-2; 7 nucleotides agree with TRBD1. The trim removed 5 bases at V and 0 bases at J, leaving 6 bases unmatched. There are 15 residues in the CDR3. CDR1 and CDR2 from the germline V gene are SEHNR and FQNEAQ (reference sequence). CDR3: CASSPGQTANYGYTF. The CDR3 DNA follows: TGTGCCAGCAGCCCGGGACAGACAGCTAACTATGGCTACACCTTC.

This sequence joins TRBV7-9 and TRBJ1-4; D is perhaps TRBD1 (6 bases). In germline, CDR1 is SEHNR, CDR2 FQNEAQ (reference sequence). V lost 4 bases and J 1 base, leaving 7 bases between the germline ends. The CDR3 length is 14 residues. The CDR3 region is CASSSGQTNEKLFF. The CDR3 bases are TGTGCCAGCAGCTCGGGACAAACTAATGAAAAACTGTTTTTT.

This clone was observed a single time. The V and J genes are TRBV9 and TRBJ2-2, with 11 bases lining up with TRBD2. CDR1 is SGDLS, CDR2 YYNGEE, per germline. CDR3 length equals 15 residues. The junction had 6 bases not matched to a gene; V was cut back by 4 bases and J by 7 bases. The CDR3 DNA reads as TGTGCCAGCAGCAGAAGTAGCGGGAGGGTCGGGGAGCTGTTTTTT. It codes for CASSRSSGRVGELFF.

The chain carries TRBV28 and TRBJ1-1, with D unclear. The CDR3 totals 12 residues. Germline CDR1 reads MDHEN; CDR2 reads SYDVKM. V was pared by 7 bases and J by 7 bases, with 13 bases between. The chain's CDR3 is CASTLLLGEAFF. The CDR3 DNA reads TGTGCCAGCACTCTGCTGCTAGGTGAAGCTTTCTTT. Together with reference TRBV28 and TRBJ1-1, the CDR3 gives the full variable domain: DVKVTQSSRYLVKRTGEKVFLECVQDMDHENMFWYRQDPGLGLRLIYFSYDVKMKEKGDIPEGYSVSREKKERFSLILESASTNQTSMYLCASTLLLGEAFFGQGTRLTVV.

The chain carries TRBV6-6 and TRBJ2-7; D is uncertain. Trimming removed 7 bases at V and 2 bases at J, with 9 bases between. CDR1 MNHNY and CDR2 SVGAGI come from the germline V gene (reference sequence). The CDR3 runs 12 residues. Here the CDR3 DNA reads TGTGCCAGCACTGGAGATCCCTACGAGCAGTACTTC. Its translation: CASTGDPYEQYF.